The 24 T cell receptor beta chains listed next were all sequenced from one sample in a study of cytomegalovirus exposure and HLA in healthy donors. Vbeta (60) and Jbeta (13) primers were used in the PCR. TCRdb's copy holds only in-frame clones and misses some; the assay was immunoSEQ multiplex PCR. This sample has roughly 190,000 clones, with about 13% found just once. The sequencing input was PBMCs. These receptors originate from a man aged 50-59 years in good health and CMV-seropositive.

This chain's CDR3 is CASSFRQRGYTF. CDR3 nucleotide sequence: TGTGCCAGCAGCTTCCGACAGCGTGGCTACACCTTC. The V call is TRBV5-6, the J call TRBJ1-2, with a tentative D call TRBD1 (5 bases). Germline-derived CDR1 and CDR2 are SGHDT and YYEEEE. Trimming removed 2 bases at V and 7 bases at J, with 9 bases between. The CDR3 runs to 12 residues.

The rearrangement uses TRBV5-1 and TRBJ2-5; perhaps TRBD2 as D (7 bases). This CDR3 spans 13 amino acids. Looked up from germline, CDR1 is SGHRS and CDR2 is YFSETQ. V was cut by 6 bases and J by 2 bases, with 11 bases left in between. The CDR3, as DNA: TGCGCCAGCAACAAGGGGGGGCAAGAGACCCAGTACTTC. Its translation is CASNKGGQETQYF.

V gene TRBV5-4 combines with J gene TRBJ1-1, with D unclear. This CDR3 contains 12 residues. Trimming removed 3 bases at V and 5 bases at J, with 8 bases between. The germline V gene has CDR1 SGHNT and CDR2 YYREEE (reference sequence). CDR3 sequence reads: CASSSRSTEAFF. DNA of the CDR3: TGTGCCAGCAGCTCGCGATCGACTGAAGCTTTCTTT.

This clone has just one count. V gene TRBV5-1 combines with J gene TRBJ2-5, with D maybe TRBD2 (6 bases). Trimming removed 3 bases from V and 2 bases from J, with 11 bases in between. The CDR3 spans 14 residues. Germline CDR1 and CDR2: SGHRS and YFSETQ. CDR3 protein: CASSYRERQETQYF. In DNA form, the CDR3 reads TGCGCCAGCAGCTACCGGGAGCGGCAAGAGACCCAGTACTTC.

This clone was seen a handful of times. The gene calls are TRBV15 and TRBJ2-7; TRBD1 matches 8 bases. Germline loops: CDR1 LNHNV, CDR2 YYDKDF (reference sequence). The CDR3 has 14 residues. Unmatched junction bases numbered 6, after V lost 5 bases and J lost 3 bases. CDR3 sequence (DNA): TGTGCCACCAGCGTACGGACAGGGAACTACGAGCAGTACGTC. Translated: CATSVRTGNYEQYV.

This clone was detected a few times. CDR3 region: CASSLAGTGVTDTQYF. In DNA form, the CDR3 reads TGTGCCAGCAGCTTGGCCGGGACAGGGGTGACAGATACGCAGTATTTT. V is TRBV5-8 and J is TRBJ2-3; 10 bases are a match to TRBD1. The length of the CDR3 is 16 residues. Germline V gene data show CDR1 as SGHTS and CDR2 as YDEGEE. V trimming: 0 bases; J trimming: 3 bases; junction bases outside the gene matches: 4.

This chain joins TRBV4-2 and TRBJ2-5; the D gene is possibly TRBD1 (5 bases). The germline gives CDR1 LGHNA, CDR2 YNFKEQ. This CDR3 region has 14 residues. V shed 4 bases and J shed 2 bases, with 11 bases lying between them. CDR3 region: CASSLGDFQETQYF. The DNA of the CDR3 is TGTGCCAGCAGCCTAGGGGATTTTCAAGAGACCCAGTACTTC.

This clone was counted only a few times. The chain uses TRBV5-5 and TRBJ2-2; TRBD1 aligns across 8 bases. Germline values: CDR1 SGHKS, CDR2 YYEKEE (reference sequence). This CDR3 spans 16 amino acids. Trimming cost V 4 bases and J 7 bases; bases outside gene matches: 12. The CDR3 DNA follows: TGTGCCAGCAGCCTAGGAACAGGGGGTTTGGTCGGGGAGCTGTTTTTT. Translated: CASSLGTGGLVGELFF.

This clone turned up a few times. The chain has TRBV4-3 and TRBJ1-5, with unresolved D. V was shortened by 4 bases and J by 4 bases, with 14 bases between the two germline ends. This CDR3 is 15 amino acids long. In germline, CDR1 is LGHNA, CDR2 YSLEER. The CDR3 DNA reads as TGCGCCAGCAGCCGATCCATGGCAGAAAATCAGCCCCAGCATTTT. Amino acid sequence: CASSRSMAENQPQHF.

As to this clone: In the same sample, other DNA sequences code for this CDR3. V and J are TRBV29-1 and TRBJ1-2; the D gene is possibly TRBD1 (6 bases). V lost 6 bases and J lost 0, with 17 bases in between. CDR1 is SQVTM, CDR2 ANQGSEA, per germline. The CDR3 totals 15 residues. This CDR3 is CSVVGGTITNYGYTF. DNA of the CDR3: TGCAGCGTCGTCGGGGGGACAATCACTAACTATGGCTACACCTTC.

The chain has TRBV13 and TRBJ2-6; D gene uncertain. The CDR3 covers 17 residues. Germline assignment: CDR1 PRHDT and CDR2 FYEKMQ (reference sequence). V was trimmed by 1 base and J by 4 bases, leaving 14 bases between them. CDR3 DNA: TGTGCCAGCAGCTTAGAGGCCCTTAGAGGAGGGGCCAACGTCCTGACTTTC. Its protein is CASSLEALRGGANVLTF. The complete variable domain, with remaining parts taken from reference TRBV13 and TRBJ2-6, reads AAGVIQSPRHLIKEKRETATLKCYPIPRHDTVYWYQQGPGQDPQFLISFYEKMQSDKGSIPDRFSAQQFSDYHSELNMSSLELGDSALYFCASSLEALRGGANVLTFGAGSRLTVL.

This clone has just a few counts. The chain links TRBV5-4 to TRBJ1-1, with a weak D call TRBD1 (5 bases). V lost 4 bases and J lost 5, with 18 bases in between. Germline V gene sequence: CDR1 SGHNT, CDR2 YYREEE (reference sequence). The CDR3 is 15 amino acids. CDR3 amino acids: CASSGGGGRYTEAFF. The CDR3 coding sequence is TGTGCCAGCAGCGGGGGGGGAGGGAGGTATACTGAAGCTTTCTTT.

This CDR3 is CASSEQDYEQYV. The CDR3 DNA follows: TGCGCCAGCAGTGAACAGGACTACGAGCAGTACGTC. The V and J genes are TRBV10-2 and TRBJ2-7, with D perhaps matching TRBD1 (5 bases). With 3 bases removed from V and 3 bases from J, the gap between germline ends came to 6 bases. CDR1 and CDR2 (germline): WSHSY, SAAADI. The CDR3 is 12 residues long.

A few counts support this clone. At one end, the junction sequence differs from germline, possibly due to a read error. The same CDR3 is also encoded by other DNA sequences in this sample. This chain connects TRBV4-3 to TRBJ1-1, with D maybe TRBD1 (5 bases). CDR3 length equals 14 residues. The V gene's germline CDR1 is LGHNA and CDR2 YSLEER. Here the CDR3 DNA reads TGCGCCAGTAGCCAAGGAAACCGGGGGACTGAAGCTTTCTTT. It yields the protein CASSQGNRGTEAFF.

The chain links TRBV6-1 to TRBJ1-5, with 7 bases lining up with TRBD1. The V gene end was trimmed by 5 bases and the J gene end by 2 bases; junction bases not matched to a gene: 6. This CDR3 comprises 15 residues. Germline CDR1 MNHNS, CDR2 SASEGT. The CDR3 DNA is TGTGCCAGCAGTAACCGACAGGGCCGCAATCAGCCCCAGCATTTT. This gives the protein CASSNRQGRNQPQHF.

This clone has a handful of counts. The gene calls are TRBV5-1 and TRBJ1-3; tentatively, D is TRBD1 (6 bases). The V gene lost 4 bases and the J gene lost 4 bases, with 24 bases spanning the gap. The CDR3 runs to 18 residues. Germline assignment: CDR1 SGHRS and CDR2 YFSETQ. The CDR3 region is CASSLYSGTPGGGNTIYF. In DNA form, the CDR3 reads TGCGCCAGCAGCCTGTACTCCGGGACACCCGGTGGAGGAAACACCATATATTTT. Based on the CDR3 plus reference TRBV5-1 and TRBJ1-3, the full variable domain is KAGVTQTPRYLIKTRGQQVTLSCSPISGHRSVSWYQQTPGQGLQFLFEYFSETQRNKGNFPGRFSGRQFSNSRSEMNVSTLELGDSALYLCASSLYSGTPGGGNTIYFGEGSWLTVV.

The CDR3 nucleotides are TGTGCCAGCAATCAAGTCGGGGGGGGCACAGATACGCAGTATTTT. The encoded protein is CASNQVGGGTDTQYF. This chain links TRBV4-2 with TRBJ2-3; 8 nucleotides agree with TRBD2. The V gene's germline CDR1 is LGHNA and CDR2 YNFKEQ. The CDR3 has 15 residues. Germline trimming cut 7 bases from V and 1 base from J; bases unmatched to any gene: 7.

This clone turned up a few times. The chain has TRBV5-1 and TRBJ2-7; possibly TRBD2 for D (5 bases). Per the germline V gene, CDR1 is SGHRS and CDR2 is YFSETQ. This CDR3 has 14 residues. The CDR3 DNA is TGCGCCAGCAGCTTGGATCGGGGATCCTACGGGCAGTACGTC. Amino acid sequence: CASSLDRGSYGQYV.

This clone turned up a few times. The gene calls are TRBV6-5 and TRBJ2-7; 9 nucleotides line up with TRBD1. After removal of 6 bases from V and 3 bases from J, the junction contained 3 bases not matched to a gene. The germline V gene encodes CDR1 MNHEY and CDR2 SVGAGI. The CDR3 has 13 residues. CDR3 sequence reads: CASSPDRGYEQYF. The CDR3 nucleotides are TGTGCCAGCAGCCCGGACAGGGGCTACGAGCAGTACTTC.

J is TRBJ1-5 and V is TRBV27; no clear D. The germline V gene encodes CDR1 MNHEY and CDR2 SMNVEV (reference sequence). This CDR3 region has 14 residues. With 5 bases removed from V and 3 bases from J, the gap between germline ends came to 11 bases. The CDR3 nucleotides read TGTGCCAGCAGTCGAAACTTAAACAATCAGCCCCAGCATTTT. Amino acid sequence: CASSRNLNNQPQHF.

There are a few counts of this clone. This rearrangement joins TRBV7-9 to TRBJ2-1, with 13 bases aligning to TRBD2. From germline, CDR1 is SEHNR and CDR2 FQNEAQ (reference sequence). The CDR3 length is 15 residues. V trimming: 6 bases; J trimming: 5 bases; junction bases outside the gene matches: 4. This CDR3 is CASSPGTSGDNEQFF. The CDR3 DNA reads as TGTGCCAGCAGTCCCGGGACTAGCGGGGACAATGAGCAGTTCTTC.

J is TRBJ1-5 and V is TRBV19, with D possibly matching TRBD1 (5 bases). Germline lookup yields CDR1 LNHDA and CDR2 SQIVND (reference sequence). With 5 bases removed from V and 4 bases from J, the gap between germline ends came to 15 bases. The CDR3 covers 15 residues. The CDR3 spells CASSPGVMGNQPQHF. As DNA, the CDR3 is TGTGCCAGTAGTCCGGGGGTTATGGGAAATCAGCCCCAGCATTTT.

The chain's CDR3 is CASSQGGHSGTGELFF. CDR3 nucleotides: TGCGCCAGCAGCCAAGGAGGACACTCGGGCACCGGGGAGCTGTTTTTT. The V call is TRBV4-3, the J call TRBJ2-2; perhaps TRBD1 as D (5 bases). The CDR3 extends over 16 amino acids. Germline CDR1 and CDR2: LGHNA and YSLEER. Trimming removed 1 base at V and 4 bases at J, with 13 bases between.

This chain connects TRBV6-6 to TRBJ2-1, with 10 bases aligning to TRBD2. The V gene's germline CDR1 is MNHNY and CDR2 SVGAGI (reference sequence). Trimming removed 4 bases from V and 9 bases from J; junction bases left unmatched: 12. The CDR3 has 16 amino acids. The DNA of the CDR3 is TGTGCCAGCAGTTCCAAAGCGGGGGGGCAAGGTTTTGAGCAGTTCTTC. Translated: CASSSKAGGQGFEQFF.